This T cell receptor beta chain is drawn from a study of cytomegalovirus exposure and HLA in healthy donors (dated by TCRdb to about 2017). Regarding the complete study: An earlier analysis of approximately 600 of the donors reported approximately 290 Gb of sequence data and 100 million to 130 million unique TCR beta sequences from about 200 million T cells. An early release that covered fewer than 800 HLA-typed donors contained about 300 gigabases of sequencing data and tens of millions of unique TCR sequences. The genetic ancestry cluster associated with self-reported Caucasian donors included around four fifths of the 300 to 450 genotyped donors. The study was designed to test whether signatures of past pathogen exposure could be identified by cataloging public T cell receptors. Using immunosequencing, the study profiled T cell repertoires from around 680 subjects and related those repertoires to cytomegalovirus serostatus. Besides the first cohort of 666 subjects, a separate validation cohort made up of 120 different subjects was used. To predict cytomegalovirus infection status, the study combined high-throughput TCR immunosequencing, statistical association of individual TCRs with disease status, and machine learning. A later analysis re-analyzed previously published TCR beta repertoires from about 600 donors and added high-resolution HLA genotyping to study TCR occurrence patterns. The later analysis used no new phenotypic data to find candidate immune exposures, relying instead on TCR beta sequences and their occurrence across donors. An earlier analysis of about 600 of the donors used high-throughput TCR beta sequencing to judge whether each TCR beta V gene segment behaved as functional or pseudogenic. Donor age, sex, ethnicity and CMV serostatus were compiled alongside the repertoire data. In a later genetic analysis, genome-wide SNP genotypes for about three fifths of the 666 donors were used, and that subset was treated as a discovery cohort. All discovery cohort repertoires had been generated using a single sequencing platform. Class I and class II HLA loci were covered by the typing at four-digit resolution. Typing coverage differed by locus: A, B, C, DRB1 and DQB1 were typed in about 629-640 donors, DQA1 in 500 to 550, DPA1 in 606, and DPB1 in just under 490. Roughly 5 DR-DQ haplotypes were handled as single units for association and clustering because linkage in the cohort was strong. Among around 400 genotyped donors of the cohort, an average of approximately 240,000 unique TCR beta nucleotide sequences was sequenced per donor, of which about 19% were non-productive. What the research found in general, with its limitations: A later genetic analysis reported fewer N-insertions in productive TCRs among donors in an Asian-associated ancestry cluster than the roughly 620-donor mean. When HLA alleles, especially DR and DQ, strongly co-occurred, attributing TCR associations to individual alleles was difficult. In an earlier analysis of approximately 590 of the donors, most TCR beta V segments were observed in productive rearrangements about 87% or about 30% of the time, broadly matching IMGT annotations. In a later analysis, HLA-associated TCR beta chains were found to be more clonally expanded and to have lower generation probabilities than equally common non-associated chains. In this cohort, only TCR beta chains were sequenced, and detectable features were limited by the absence of alpha or paired-chain data. According to a later analysis, TCR association rates differed among HLA loci, with DRB1 alleles showing the most associated TCRs and HLA-C alleles showing the fewest. A further reported finding was that TCR beta sequences accurately predicted the HLA-A and HLA-B alleles for most subjects in the first cohort. According to a later analysis, parvovirus B19, influenza, CMV and Epstein-Barr virus appeared linked to several top co-occurrence clusters. Most CMV-associated TCR beta chains appeared to be HLA-restricted in a later analysis, and the HLA associations seemed to be driven largely by CMV exposure. The sequencing pipeline was judged likely to have produced a cluster of highly shared sequence variants as a technical artifact. Correlated functional status among segregating V segments might reflect linkage disequilibrium, but an unknown experimental factor could not be ruled out. In vitro tests confirmed that three of the cytomegalovirus-associated TCR beta chains recognize cytomegalovirus antigens. HLA typing was unavailable for some donors at each locus, so association tests used only the typed subset. Immune exposure information for the cohort was limited to CMV serostatus. A later analysis associated some 17,000 TCR beta sequences with specific HLA alleles at a false discovery rate of 0.05. The authors suggested that the approach could potentially be extended to other disease states and immunological phenotypes. Because counts were too low, around 17 rarely observed V segments, including chromosome 9 orphons, were left out of the earlier analysis of roughly 600 of the donors. In both the original and validation cohorts, the classifier was reported to diagnose cytomegalovirus status with high specificity and sensitivity. A total of roughly 160 TCR beta chains were listed by the study as associated with cytomegalovirus. A later genetic analysis associated a missense DCLRE1C variant with V-gene and J-gene trimming of TCR beta chains, and an independent cohort replicated the association. Most TCR sequences were seen in very few donors, while some public TCRs were found in many individuals. Sequencing depth was assumed to be roughly uniform across donors in the presence/absence analyses, though that assumption may not hold. The 87-base-pair reads could not distinguish some IMGT-functional V segments, including TRBV6-2 and TRBV6-3, so those segments were excluded.

At the junction V is shortened by 5 bases and J by 2 bases; bases outside the gene matches: 4. Via the germline V gene (reference sequence), CDR1 is SEHNR and CDR2 FQNEAQ. The CDR3, cysteine through phenylalanine, is 16 amino acids long. Solely the CDR3 DNA is kept, with 48 bases framed from the first base. The cohort consisted of more than 650 healthy bone marrow donors. At the time of sampling, all cohort members were nominally healthy, though unrecorded immune exposures were likely present. The donor was CMV seropositive and belonged to the group of 250 to 300 seropositive cohort members. A peripheral blood sample was collected from each donor, and TCR beta sequencing was performed on peripheral blood mononuclear cells. Genomic DNA extraction from the blood cell samples was performed with the Qiagen DNeasy Blood Extraction Kit. As to this clone: The clone's antigen remains unknown. Base-call qualities are not available, and no considerably larger clone is one nucleotide away.

Libraries were constructed by the immunoSEQ multiplex PCR assay. The multiplex PCR relied on a mix of 60 forward primers for TCR Vbeta segments and 13 reverse primers for TCR Jbeta segments. The CDR3 region of rearranged TCR beta genes was amplified from genomic DNA with a multiplex PCR assay. Amplified TCR beta libraries were sequenced as 87-base-pair reads on the Illumina HiSeq System. In the source study's methods: A later analysis tallied about 77 million unique TCR beta chains across the 666 repertoires, and about 12 million of those chains were shared by two or more donors. Raw reads were error-corrected and collapsed into unique sequences by a nearest-neighbor algorithm in which closely related sequences were merged to remove PCR and sequencing errors. CDR3 sequences were aligned to IMGT reference sequences to assign V, D and J gene segments. Each retained sequence needed at least a six-nucleotide match to both a V gene segment and a J gene segment. A rearrangement counted as productive if the CDR3 had no stop codons and remained in frame with V and J, and every other rearrangement counted as non-productive. CDR3 was defined according to IMGT convention as the region running from the second conserved V-encoded cysteine to the conserved J-encoded phenylalanine. Sequences without an unambiguous match to a single V gene segment were excluded from the earlier analysis of 500 to 700 of the donors. In an earlier analysis of some 590 of the donors, V segments were called functional above 56.7% productive rearrangements and were called segregating when the between-donor standard deviation exceeded 5%. A statistical classification framework was built to diagnose cytomegalovirus status from the catalog of TCR beta chain sequences. V and J gene assignment, in a later analysis, came from comparing TCR nucleotide sequences with IMGT/GENE-DB human TR gene sequences. A later analysis assigned CDR3 sequences and most-parsimonious VDJ recombination scenarios with the TCRdist pipeline. In a later analysis, each TCR beta chain was defined by its CDR3 amino acid sequence together with its V-gene family, and reads without a unique V-gene family were excluded. A later analysis removed several hundred highly shared, low-generation-probability nucleotide sequences to deal with suspected cross-contamination and a sequencing artifact. In a later analysis, a clonal expansion index for each public chain was calculated from normalized within-repertoire ranks of inferred template counts. In a later analysis, generation probabilities were computed with a VDJ recombination model fitted to out-of-frame rearrangements, and the resulting probabilities were checked against IGoR. Hypergeometric tests were used in a later analysis to score TCR-TCR, TCR-HLA and TCR-CMV co-occurrence, with a repertoire-size bias correction applied to the TCR pairs. To estimate false discovery rates, a later analysis permuted the HLA or CMV assignments 20 times. In a later analysis, co-occurring TCRs were grouped using DBSCAN, with TCRdist sequence similarity added in when clustering inside HLA-allele-positive subsets. For co-occurrence clustering, repertoires with fewer than 30,000 or more than 120,000 public chains were excluded, along with roughly 5 repertoires with anomalous nucleotide sharing. What TCRdb holds here is the immuneACCESS table cut down to in-frame rearrangements. Part of the clones is not present; checked against another copy, under half of the missing clones reflect an unresolved V gene, and the others are unexplained. The DNA gave D and trimming, while V, J and clone size come from that table. Here the sample has about 130,000 clones; 73% occur a single time. The ten biggest clones cover 4.5% to 5% of the sample.

The sequence came from a man aged 55 to 70 in good health and CMV-seropositive. The chain is assembled from TRBV7-9 and TRBJ2-3; 13 bases in the junction line up with TRBD2. Input material: PBMCs. This receptor carries the CDR3 CASSRLAGGVTDTQYF. The base sequence is TGTGCCAGCAGCCGACTAGCGGGGGGCGTCACAGATACGCAGTATTTT.